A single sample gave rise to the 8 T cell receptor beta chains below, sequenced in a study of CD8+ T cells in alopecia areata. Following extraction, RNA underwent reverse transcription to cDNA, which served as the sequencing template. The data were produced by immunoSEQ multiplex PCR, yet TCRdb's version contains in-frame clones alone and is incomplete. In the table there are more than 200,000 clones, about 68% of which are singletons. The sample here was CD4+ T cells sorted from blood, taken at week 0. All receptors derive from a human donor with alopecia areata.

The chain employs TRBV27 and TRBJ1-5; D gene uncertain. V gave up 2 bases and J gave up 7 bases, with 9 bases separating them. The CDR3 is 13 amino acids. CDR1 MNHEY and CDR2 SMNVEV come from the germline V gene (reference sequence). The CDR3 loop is CASSLDLRQPQHF. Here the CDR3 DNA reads TGTGCCAGCAGTTTAGATCTTAGGCAGCCCCAGCATTTT.

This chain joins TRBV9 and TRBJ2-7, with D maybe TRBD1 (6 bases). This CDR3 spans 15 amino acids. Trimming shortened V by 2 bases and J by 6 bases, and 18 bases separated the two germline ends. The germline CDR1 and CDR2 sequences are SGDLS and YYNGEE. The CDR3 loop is CASSVHPRGRGEQYF. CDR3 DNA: TGTGCCAGCAGCGTCCATCCCAGGGGCCGGGGCGAGCAGTACTTC.

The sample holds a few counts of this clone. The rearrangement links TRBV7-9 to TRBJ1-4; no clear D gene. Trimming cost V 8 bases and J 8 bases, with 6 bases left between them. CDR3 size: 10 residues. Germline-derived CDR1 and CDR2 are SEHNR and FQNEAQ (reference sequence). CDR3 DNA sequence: TGTGCCAGCTCGGGCGAAAAACTGTTTTTT. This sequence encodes CASSGEKLFF.

Here the CDR3 reads CASSVFGQADLNTEAFF. CDR3 nucleotides: TGTGCCAGCAGCGTATTTGGACAGGCGGACTTGAACACTGAAGCTTTCTTT. This chain uses TRBV9 with TRBJ1-1; TRBD1 matches at 7 bases. CDR1 is SGDLS and CDR2 is YYNGEE in the germline V gene. The CDR3 extends over 17 amino acids. The trim removed 1 base at V and 0 bases at J, leaving 9 bases unmatched.

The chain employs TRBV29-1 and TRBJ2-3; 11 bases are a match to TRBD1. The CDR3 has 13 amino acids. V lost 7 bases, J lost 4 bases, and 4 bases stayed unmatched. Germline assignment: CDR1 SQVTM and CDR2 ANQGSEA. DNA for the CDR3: TGCAGCGCGGACAGGGGGCGGGCAGATACGCAGTATTTT. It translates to CSADRGRADTQYF.

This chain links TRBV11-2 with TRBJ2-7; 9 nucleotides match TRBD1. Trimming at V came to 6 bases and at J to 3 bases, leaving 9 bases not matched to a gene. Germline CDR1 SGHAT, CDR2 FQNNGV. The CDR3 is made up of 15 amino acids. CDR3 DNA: TGTGCCAGCAGACATCCGGGACAGGGTGTCTACGAGCAGTACTTC. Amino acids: CASRHPGQGVYEQYF.

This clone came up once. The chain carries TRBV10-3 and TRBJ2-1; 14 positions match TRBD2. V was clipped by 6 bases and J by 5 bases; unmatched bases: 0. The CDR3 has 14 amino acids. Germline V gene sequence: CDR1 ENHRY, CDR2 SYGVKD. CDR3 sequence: CAIRTSGGDNEQFF. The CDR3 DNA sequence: TGTGCCATCAGGACTAGCGGGGGGGACAATGAGCAGTTCTTC.

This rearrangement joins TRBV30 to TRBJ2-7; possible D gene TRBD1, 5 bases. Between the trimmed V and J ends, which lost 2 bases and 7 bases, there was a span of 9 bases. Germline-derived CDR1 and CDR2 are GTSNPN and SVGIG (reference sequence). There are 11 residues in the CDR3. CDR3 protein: CAWSPRAEQYF. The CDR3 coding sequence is TGTGCCTGGAGTCCCAGGGCTGAGCAGTACTTC.